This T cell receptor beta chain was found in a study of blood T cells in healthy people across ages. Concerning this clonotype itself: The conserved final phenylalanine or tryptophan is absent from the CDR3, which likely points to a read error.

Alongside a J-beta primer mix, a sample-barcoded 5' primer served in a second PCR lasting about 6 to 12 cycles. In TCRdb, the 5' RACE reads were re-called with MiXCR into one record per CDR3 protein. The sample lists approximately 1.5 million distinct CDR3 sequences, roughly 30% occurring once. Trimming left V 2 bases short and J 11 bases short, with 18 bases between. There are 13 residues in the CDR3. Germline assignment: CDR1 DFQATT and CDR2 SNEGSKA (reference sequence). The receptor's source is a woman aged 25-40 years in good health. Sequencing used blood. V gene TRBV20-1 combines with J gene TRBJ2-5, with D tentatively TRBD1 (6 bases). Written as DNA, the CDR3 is TGCAGTGCTAGATCGACCAACCGGGACAAGCAGTACGTC. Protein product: CSARSTNRDKQYV.